This T cell receptor (beta chain) was identified during a study of Graves' ophthalmopathy and Graves' hyperthyroidism. The study's findings and limits: Researchers report that a 13-signature model separated ophthalmopathy from stable hyperthyroidism, posting roughly 90% sensitivity and about 78% specificity.

Investigators amplified TCR beta CDR3 regions from RNA transcripts. The library came from an HTBI-primed first-round RT-PCR and a second-round multiplex PCR. A single record per CDR3 protein comes from TCRdb applying MiXCR to the multiplex PCR reads. This table holds 200,000 to 300,000 distinct CDR3 sequences, approximately 42% found once. This clonotype was counted ten times or more. Its matching antigen is unknown. The CDR3 totals 13 residues. Germline loops: CDR1 SQVTM, CDR2 ANQGSEA. V gave up 7 bases and J gave up 3 bases, with 13 bases separating them. The receptor comes from an adult man with Graves' ophthalmopathy. The rearrangement uses TRBV29-1 and TRBJ1-3; perhaps TRBD1 as D (6 bases). Sequencing used peripheral blood. The CDR3 is CSGQGKGGNTIYF. In DNA, the CDR3 is TGCAGCGGTCAGGGGAAAGGTGGAAACACCATATATTTT.